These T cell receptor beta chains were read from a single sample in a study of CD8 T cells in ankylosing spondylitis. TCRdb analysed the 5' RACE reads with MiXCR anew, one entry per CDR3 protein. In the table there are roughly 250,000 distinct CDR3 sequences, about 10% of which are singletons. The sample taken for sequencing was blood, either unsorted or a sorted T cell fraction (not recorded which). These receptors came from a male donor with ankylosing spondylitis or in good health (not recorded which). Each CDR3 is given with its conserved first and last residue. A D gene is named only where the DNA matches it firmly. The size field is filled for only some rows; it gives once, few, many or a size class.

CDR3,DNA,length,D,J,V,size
CASSVPPLEENTGELFF,TGTGCCAGCAGTGTCCCCCCCCTGGAGGAGAACACCGGGGAGCTGTTTTTT,17,.,TRBJ2-2,TRBV2,many
CSVEGAVRQGNYGYTF,TGCAGCGTCGAGGGAGCCGTAAGGCAGGGGAACTATGGCTACACCTTC,16,.,TRBJ1-2,TRBV29-1,many
CASTGTANYGYTF,TGCGCCAGCACAGGGACGGCTAACTATGGCTACACCTTC,13,.,TRBJ1-2,TRBV5-1,.
CASSPRQETQYF,TGTGCCAGCTCACCACGACAAGAGACCCAGTACTTC,12,.,TRBJ2-5,TRBV18,many
CASTRTGGRETQYF,TGTGCCAGCACCAGAACAGGGGGTCGAGAGACCCAGTACTTC,14,TRBD1,TRBJ2-5,TRBV28,many
CATAHDPIYEQYF,TGCGCCACCGCACACGATCCCATTTACGAGCAGTACTTC,13,.,TRBJ2-7,TRBV10-2,few
CASSLQGARGYTF,TGCGCCAGCAGCTTACAGGGGGCGCGAGGCTACACCTTC,13,TRBD1,TRBJ1-2,TRBV5-1,many
CASSRPRETQYF,TGTGCCAGCAGTCGCCCCCGGGAGACCCAGTACTTC,12,.,TRBJ2-5,TRBV27,many
CASTHRARNTEAFF,TGTGCCAGCACTCACAGGGCCCGAAACACTGAAGCTTTCTTT,14,.,TRBJ1-1,TRBV12-3/TRBV12-4,many
CASSSGPGSYYNEQFF,TGTGCCAGCAGCTCCGGACCGGGGTCGTACTACAATGAGCAGTTCTTC,16,.,TRBJ2-1,TRBV3-1,many
CCARDPLASQETQYF,TGCTGTGCTAGAGATCCCCTAGCGTCCCAAGAGACCCAGTACTTC,15,.,TRBJ2-5,TRBV20-1,.
CATSRDAGAHYEQYF,TGTGCCACCAGCAGAGATGCGGGAGCACACTACGAGCAGTACTTC,15,TRBD2,TRBJ2-7,TRBV15,many
CASSLEAGVSGFNYEQYF,TGTGCCAGCAGTCTCGAGGCGGGGGTTAGCGGATTCAACTACGAGCAGTACTTC,18,TRBD2,TRBJ2-7,TRBV27,many
CASSFQLGGGGTQYF,TGTGCCAGCAGCTTCCAGCTAGGGGGCGGAGGGACCCAGTACTTC,15,TRBD1,TRBJ2-5,TRBV7-2,.
CAWSSVGSPNEKLFF,TGTGCCTGGAGTAGTGTTGGCAGCCCTAATGAAAAACTGTTTTTT,15,.,TRBJ1-4,TRBV30,.
CASRNSPTNEKLFF,TGTGCCAGCAGAAATTCCCCGACTAATGAAAAACTGTTTTTT,14,.,TRBJ1-4,TRBV15,many
CSVEDRGTPGNTIYF,TGCAGCGTTGAAGATCGGGGGACACCTGGAAACACCATATATTTT,15,.,TRBJ1-3,TRBV29-1,few
CSARPSGLSDTQYF,TGCAGTGCTCGACCATCAGGACTTTCAGATACGCAGTATTTT,14,.,TRBJ2-3,TRBV20-1,many
CASSPVGLAGAYNEQFF,TGTGCCAGCAGCCCAGTAGGGCTAGCGGGAGCTTACAATGAGCAGTTCTTC,17,TRBD2,TRBJ2-1,TRBV7-2,.
CASSLSASGNTDTQYF,TGCGCCAGCAGCTTGTCGGCTAGCGGGAACACAGATACGCAGTATTTT,16,TRBD2,TRBJ2-3,TRBV5-1,many
CASSWTGLVETQYF,TGCGCCAGCAGCTGGACGGGACTAGTAGAGACCCAGTACTTC,14,TRBD2,TRBJ2-5,TRBV5-1,many
CASSRDWGTQYF,TGTGCCAGCAGCCGAGACTGGGGGACCCAGTACTTC,12,.,TRBJ2-5,TRBV3-1,.
CSAPESGGVGNTEAFF,TGCAGTGCCCCGGAATCCGGGGGAGTAGGGAACACTGAAGCTTTCTTT,16,.,TRBJ1-1,TRBV20-1,.
CASSFSRGPQHF,TGTGCCAGCAGTTTTAGTAGGGGGCCCCAGCATTTT,12,.,TRBJ1-5,TRBV12-3/TRBV12-4,many
CASSQSFVLEGTGELFF,TGCGCCAGCAGTCAATCCTTTGTGTTGGAAGGGACCGGGGAGCTGTTTTTT,17,.,TRBJ2-2,TRBV23-1,.
CASSIRTKTYEQYF,TGTGCCAGCAGCATCCGCACGAAAACCTACGAGCAGTACTTC,14,.,TRBJ2-7,TRBV21-1,many
CSARAPGINVLTF,TGCAGTGCTAGGGCCCCGGGAATCAACGTCCTGACTTTC,13,.,TRBJ2-6,TRBV20-1,few
CASSSSRGDSYEQYF,TGTGCCAGCAGCTCCTCTCGGGGGGACTCCTACGAGCAGTACTTC,15,TRBD2,TRBJ2-7,TRBV7-2,.
CASSLSSSVGLRTGELFF,TGTGCCAGCAGCTTGTCGAGTTCCGTTGGGCTTCGGACCGGGGAGCTGTTTTTT,18,.,TRBJ2-2,TRBV5-6,many
CSARDGARSGNTIYF,TGCAGTGCTAGAGATGGGGCTCGCTCTGGAAACACCATATATTTT,15,.,TRBJ1-3,TRBV20-1,many
CASSPGLAANTGELFF,TGTGCCAGCAGCCCGGGACTAGCGGCAAACACCGGGGAGCTGTTTTTT,16,TRBD2,TRBJ2-2,TRBV5-6,many
CASSLLAASYEQYF,TGTGCCAGCAGTCTTCTAGCGGCCTCCTACGAGCAGTACTTC,14,TRBD2,TRBJ2-7,TRBV2,many
CASSSPSGPDQETQYF,TGTGCCAGCAGCTCTCCTAGCGGGCCGGACCAAGAGACCCAGTACTTC,16,TRBD2,TRBJ2-5,TRBV11-3,few
CASSLKPGANVLTF,TGCGCCAGCAGTCTCAAGCCCGGGGCCAACGTCCTGACTTTC,14,.,TRBJ2-6,TRBV5-1,.